The present T cell receptor (beta chain) was sequenced within a study of cytomegalovirus exposure and HLA in healthy donors. Both 60 Vbeta primers and 13 Jbeta primers went into the PCR. Here immunoSEQ multiplex PCR was the method, and the copy in TCRdb shows in-frame clones only, minus some. The sample has about 130,000 clones; roughly 79% are singletons. V lost 1 base and J lost 7, with 11 bases in between. Per the germline V gene, CDR1 is SGHAT and CDR2 is FQNNGV. The CDR3 sequence is 14 residues long. This sequence was found in a boy younger than 10 in good health and CMV-seronegative. The specimen sequenced was PBMCs. This chain connects TRBV11-2 to TRBJ1-5; D may be TRBD1 (5 bases). CDR3 protein: CASSLGGVEQPQHF. CDR3 nucleotide sequence: TGTGCCAGCAGCTTAGGGGGGGTAGAGCAGCCCCAGCATTTT.